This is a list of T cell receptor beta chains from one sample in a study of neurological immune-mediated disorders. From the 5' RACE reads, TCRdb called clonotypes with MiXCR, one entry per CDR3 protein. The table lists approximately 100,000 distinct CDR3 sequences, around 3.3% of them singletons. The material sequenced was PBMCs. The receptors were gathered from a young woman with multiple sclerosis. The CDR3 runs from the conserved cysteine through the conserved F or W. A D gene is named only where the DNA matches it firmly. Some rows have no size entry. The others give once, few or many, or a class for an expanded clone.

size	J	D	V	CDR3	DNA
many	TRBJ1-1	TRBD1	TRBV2	CASSEPRGLRAFF	TGTGCCAGCAGTGAACCGAGGGGGCTCAGGGCTTTCTTT
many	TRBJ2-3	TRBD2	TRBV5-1	CASSYPGLPTDTQYF	TGCGCCAGCAGCTACCCGGGACTACCCACAGATACGCAGTATTTT
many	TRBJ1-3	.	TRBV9	CASSGGGERSGNTIYF	TGTGCCAGCAGCGGAGGGGGGGAGAGATCTGGAAACACCATATATTTT
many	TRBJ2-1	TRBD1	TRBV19	CATLGGRGKYNEQFF	TGTGCCACCTTAGGGGGCAGGGGGAAGTACAATGAGCAGTTCTTC
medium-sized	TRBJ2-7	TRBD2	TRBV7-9	CASSLGGGSYEQYF	TGTGCCAGCAGCTTAGGGGGAGGGTCCTACGAGCAGTACTTC
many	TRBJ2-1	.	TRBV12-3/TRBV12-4	CASSPPRQSFVYEQFF	TGTGCCAGCAGTCCCCCTAGGCAGTCCTTCGTTTATGAGCAGTTCTTC
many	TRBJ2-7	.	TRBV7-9	CASSPIGSWGEQYF	TGTGCCAGCAGCCCAATTGGGAGCTGGGGCGAGCAGTACTTC
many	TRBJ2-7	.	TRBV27	CASRPVETYEQYF	TGTGCCAGCAGGCCAGTGGAAACCTACGAGCAGTACTTC
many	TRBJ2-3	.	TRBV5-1	CASSLNSPDTQYF	TGCGCCAGCAGCCTGAACTCTCCGGATACGCAGTATTTT
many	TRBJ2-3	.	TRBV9	CASQGKSTDTQYF	TGTGCCAGCCAGGGGAAATCCACAGATACGCAGTATTTT
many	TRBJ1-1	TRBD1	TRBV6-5	CASSYEGQGNTEAFF	TGTGCCAGCAGTTACGAAGGACAGGGGAACACTGAAGCTTTCTTT
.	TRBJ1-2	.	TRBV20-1	CSALNPLGGGYGYTF	TGCAGTGCTCTCAACCCCTTGGGGGGTGGGTATGGCTACACCTTC
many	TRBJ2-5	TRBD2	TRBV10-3	CATTGTSGTVQETQYF	TGTGCCACGACCGGGACTAGCGGGACCGTACAAGAGACCCAGTACTTC
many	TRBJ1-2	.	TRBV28	CASSLWAAMEGYTF	TGTGCCAGCAGTTTATGGGCAGCTATGGAGGGCTACACCTTC
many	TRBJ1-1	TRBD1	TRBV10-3	CAISDWGQGTEAFF	TGTGCCATCAGTGACTGGGGACAGGGGACTGAAGCTTTCTTT
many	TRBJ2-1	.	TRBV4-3	CASSQDGDVDEQFF	TGCGCCAGCAGCCAAGATGGGGACGTCGATGAGCAGTTCTTC
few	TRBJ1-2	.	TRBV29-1	CSDRTVYGYTF	TGCAGCGATCGGACGGTCTATGGCTACACCTTC
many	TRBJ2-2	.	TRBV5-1	CASSFNGNTGELFF	TGCGCCAGCAGCTTTAACGGGAACACCGGGGAGCTGTTTTTT
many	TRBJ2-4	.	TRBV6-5	CASSFSPIRLGNIQYF	TGTGCCAGCAGTTTTTCCCCGATCCGTTTGGGAAACATTCAGTACTTC
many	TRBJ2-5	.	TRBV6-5	CASSYWRGGGSSQETQYF	TGTGCCAGCAGTTACTGGAGGGGCGGAGGGTCATCTCAAGAGACCCAGTACTTC
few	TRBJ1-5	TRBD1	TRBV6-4	CASSEDQGGQPQHF	TGTGCCAGCAGTGAAGATCAGGGGGGTCAGCCCCAGCATTTT
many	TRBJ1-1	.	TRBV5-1	CASSLAWGPGNTEAFF	TGCGCCAGCAGCTTGGCCTGGGGCCCGGGGAACACTGAAGCTTTCTTT
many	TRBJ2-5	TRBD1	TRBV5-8	CASSFGQGTAAQYF	TGTGCCAGCAGCTTCGGACAGGGGACAGCGGCCCAGTACTTC
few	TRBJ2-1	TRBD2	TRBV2	CASRGLASSYNEQFF	TGTGCCAGTCGTGGACTAGCGAGCTCCTACAATGAGCAGTTCTTC
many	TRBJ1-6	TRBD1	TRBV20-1	CSATPDRSHNSPLHF	TGCAGTGCTACCCCGGACAGGTCCCATAATTCACCCCTCCACTTT
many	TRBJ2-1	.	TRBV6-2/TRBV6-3	CAGRGSSYNEQFF	TGTGCCGGAAGGGGGAGCTCCTACAATGAGCAGTTCTTC
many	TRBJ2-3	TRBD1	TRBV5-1	CASSAIQGFTDTQYF	TGCGCCAGCAGCGCGATACAGGGGTTCACAGATACGCAGTATTTT
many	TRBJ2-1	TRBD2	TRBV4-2	CASSSDRGGPYNEQFF	TGTGCCAGCAGCTCCGACCGGGGGGGCCCCTACAATGAGCAGTTCTTC
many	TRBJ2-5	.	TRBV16	CASSQTRTQYF	TGTGCCAGCAGCCAAACCCGGACCCAGTACTTC
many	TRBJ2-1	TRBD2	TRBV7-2	CASSLDSGGANEQFF	TGTGCCAGCAGCTTAGATAGCGGGGGGGCCAATGAGCAGTTCTTC
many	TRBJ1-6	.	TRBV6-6	CASSNNSPLHF	TGTGCCAGCAGTAATAATTCACCCCTCCACTTT
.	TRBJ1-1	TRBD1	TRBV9	CDSSTGGTEAFF	TGTGACAGCAGTACAGGGGGCACTGAAGCTTTCTTT
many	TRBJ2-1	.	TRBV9	CASSVESSHNEQFF	TGTGCCAGCAGCGTAGAGTCATCGCACAATGAGCAGTTCTTC
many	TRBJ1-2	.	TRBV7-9	CASSLEGSNGYTF	TGTGCCAGCAGCTTAGAAGGCTCAAATGGCTACACCTTC
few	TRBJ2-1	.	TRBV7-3	CASSFDGTPYNEQFF	TGTGCCAGCAGCTTCGACGGGACACCTTACAATGAGCAGTTCTTC
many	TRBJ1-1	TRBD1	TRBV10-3	CAANTGTGGLKAEAFF	TGTGCCGCCAACACCGGGACAGGGGGTCTAAAAGCTGAAGCTTTCTTT
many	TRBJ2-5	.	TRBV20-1	CSAQGQETQYF	TGCAGTGCTCAAGGGCAAGAGACCCAGTACTTC
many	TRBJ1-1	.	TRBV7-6	CASSSGTEAFF	TGTGCCAGCAGCTCAGGTACTGAAGCTTTCTTT
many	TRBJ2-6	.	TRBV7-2	CASSLGGSGANVLTF	TGTGCCAGCAGCTTAGGGGGCTCTGGGGCCAACGTCCTGACTTTC
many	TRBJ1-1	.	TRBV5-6	CASSLRFTEAFF	TGTGCCAGCAGCTTGAGGTTCACTGAAGCTTTCTTT
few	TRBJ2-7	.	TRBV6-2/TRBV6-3	CASSARGRRYEQYF	TGTGCCAGCAGTGCACGGGGTAGGCGCTACGAGCAGTACTTC
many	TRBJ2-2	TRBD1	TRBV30	CAWSVGTGPTGELFF	TGTGCCTGGAGTGTTGGGACAGGGCCCACCGGGGAGCTGTTTTTT